The 3 T cell receptor beta chains listed next were all sequenced from one sample in a study of shared clonotypes between healthy human individuals. The naive CD8 population came from CD45RO-negative cells selected for CCR7, without terminally differentiated effector memory CD45RA+ cells. This table comes from immunoSEQ multiplex PCR, and its TCRdb copy is limited to in-frame clones, with some not included. The table includes about 650,000 clones, 95% to 96% detected once. The sequenced sample consisted of naive CD8+ T cells sorted from blood. The receptors derive from a woman aged 30 to 39 in good health.

The CDR3 protein is CASNLGQVTDTQYF. Written as DNA, the CDR3 is TGTGCCAGCAACCTGGGACAGGTTACAGATACGCAGTATTTT. V gene TRBV9 combines with J gene TRBJ2-3; 8 bases line up with TRBD1. Germline assignment: CDR1 SGDLS and CDR2 YYNGEE. The CDR3 loop spans 14 amino acids. Trimming removed 6 bases from V and 3 bases from J; junction bases left unmatched: 6. Full variable domain (outside the CDR3, taken from reference TRBV9 and TRBJ2-3): DSGVTQTPKHLITATGQRVTLRCSPRSGDLSVYWYQQSLDQGLQFLIQYYNGEERAKGNILERFSAQQFPDLHSELNLSSLELGDSALYFCASNLGQVTDTQYFGPGTRLTVL.

CDR3 in amino acids: CASSLPSREQYF. CDR3 in DNA: TGTGCCAGCAGCTTACCCTCCCGGGAGCAGTACTTC. The chain carries TRBV7-9 and TRBJ2-7; D not resolved. Germline CDR1 SEHNR, CDR2 FQNEAQ (reference sequence). The CDR3 has 12 amino acids. V dropped 2 bases and J dropped 7 bases, with 9 bases sitting between them.

The rearrangement joins TRBV27 to TRBJ2-7, with D tentatively TRBD1 (6 bases). CDR3 length: 17 residues. Germline V gene data show CDR1 as MNHEY and CDR2 as SMNVEV (reference sequence). V lost 4 bases and J lost 0, with 19 bases in between. The CDR3 coding sequence is TGTGCCAGCAGTTCCCCATATACAGGGAGCGACTCCTACGAGCAGTACTTC. It codes for CASSSPYTGSDSYEQYF.